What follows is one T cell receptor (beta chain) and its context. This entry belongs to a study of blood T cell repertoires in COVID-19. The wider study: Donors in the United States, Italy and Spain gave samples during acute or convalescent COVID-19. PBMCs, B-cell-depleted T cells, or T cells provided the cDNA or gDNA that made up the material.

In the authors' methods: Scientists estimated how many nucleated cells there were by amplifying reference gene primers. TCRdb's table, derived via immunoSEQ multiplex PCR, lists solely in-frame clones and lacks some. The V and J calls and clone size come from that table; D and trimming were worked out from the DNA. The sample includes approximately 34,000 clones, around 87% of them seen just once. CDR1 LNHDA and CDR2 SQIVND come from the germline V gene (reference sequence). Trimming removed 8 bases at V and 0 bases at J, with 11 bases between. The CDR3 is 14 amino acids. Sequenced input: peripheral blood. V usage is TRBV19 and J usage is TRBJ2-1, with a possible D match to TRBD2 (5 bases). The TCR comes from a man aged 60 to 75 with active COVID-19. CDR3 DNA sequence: TGTGCCAGTCAATTCACTAGCTCCTACAATGAGCAGTTCTTC. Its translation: CASQFTSSYNEQFF.